This is a list of T cell receptor beta chains from one sample in a study of cytomegalovirus exposure and HLA in healthy donors. Method: immunoSEQ multiplex PCR; TCRdb's copy keeps in-frame clones and lacks some. Here the sample spans 200,000 or so clones, more than 65% being singletons. Sequencing was done on a sample of PBMCs. The origin of the receptors is a man in his late teens or twenties in good health and CMV-seronegative. Both conserved end residues are part of each CDR3. Each record gives: V gene, D gene, clone size, J gene, CDR3 DNA, CDR3 protein. D genes are given only for firm matches. Clone size is not always given. Where it is, it says once, few, many or a class for expanded clones.

V: TRBV7-9
D: NA
size: NA
J: TRBJ2-7
DNA: TGTGCCAGCAGCCCGAAGGCCACGGGTTCCTACGAGCAGTACTTC
CDR3: CASSPKATGSYEQYF

V: TRBV5-1
D: TRBD2
size: once
J: TRBJ2-2
DNA: TGCGCCAGCAGCTTGGGTCTAGCGGGCCCCGGGGAGCTGTTTTTT
CDR3: CASSLGLAGPGELFF

V: TRBV13
D: TRBD2
size: NA
J: TRBJ2-7
DNA: TGTGCCAGCAAACTAGCGGGAGGCCGCTACGAGCAGTACTTC
CDR3: CASKLAGGRYEQYF

V: TRBV27
D: TRBD2
size: NA
J: TRBJ2-1
DNA: TGTGCCAGCAGTTTATCGGGAGGGACTAGCGCCTCATACTACAATGAGCAGTTCTTC
CDR3: CASSLSGGTSASYYNEQFF

V: TRBV2
D: NA
size: once
J: TRBJ1-5
DNA: TGTGCCAGCAGTGACAGGGATTTCAATCAGCCCCAGCATTTT
CDR3: CASSDRDFNQPQHF

V: TRBV18
D: TRBD1
size: NA
J: TRBJ1-1
DNA: TGTGCCAGCTCACCCCTCAGACAGGGGAACACTGAAGCTTTCTTT
CDR3: CASSPLRQGNTEAFF

V: TRBV28
D: NA
size: NA
J: TRBJ2-7
DNA: TGTGCCAGCAGCCGGGACACCCCCTACGAGCAGTACTTC
CDR3: CASSRDTPYEQYF

V: TRBV28
D: TRBD1
size: NA
J: TRBJ2-1
DNA: TGTGCCAGCAGTCAACCACGGGGACAGGGGAGGACGGTCTTC
CDR3: CASSQPRGQGRTVF

V: TRBV7-9
D: NA
size: few
J: TRBJ1-1
DNA: TGTGCCAGCAGCTTAGGGGCATCCACTGAAGCTTTCTTT
CDR3: CASSLGASTEAFF

V: TRBV2
D: TRBD1
size: NA
J: TRBJ2-7
DNA: TGTGCCAGCAGGGCCAACAGGGGGACCTCCTACGAGCAGTACTTC
CDR3: CASRANRGTSYEQYF

V: TRBV27
D: TRBD2
size: few
J: TRBJ2-1
DNA: TGTGCCAGCAGGACTAGCGGGAGTAATGAGCAGTTCTTC
CDR3: CASRTSGSNEQFF

V: TRBV2
D: NA
size: NA
J: TRBJ2-7
DNA: TGTGCCAGCAGTGCATGGCCCCTGGTTGGTTTC
CDR3: CASSAWPLVGF

V: TRBV28
D: NA
size: NA
J: TRBJ1-2
DNA: TGTGCCAGTAGCGACGATGTGTGGGGCTACACCTTC
CDR3: CASSDDVWGYTF

V: TRBV5-4
D: TRBD1
size: NA
J: TRBJ2-3
DNA: TGTGCCAGCAGCTCTGGGCCAGGGGGAGATACGCAGTATTTT
CDR3: CASSSGPGGDTQYF

V: TRBV7-9
D: NA
size: NA
J: TRBJ2-7
DNA: TGTGCCAGCAGCTTAGTACAGGCCACCTACGAGCAGTACTTC
CDR3: CASSLVQATYEQYF

V: TRBV4-2
D: TRBD2
size: once
J: TRBJ2-7
DNA: TGTGCCAGCAGCCAAGAACCGGGACTAGCCAACTACGAGCAGTACTTC
CDR3: CASSQEPGLANYEQYF

V: TRBV10-3
D: TRBD1
size: NA
J: TRBJ1-2
DNA: TGTGCCATCAGTGGGACAGGGGGCTATGGCTACACCTTC
CDR3: CAISGTGGYGYTF

V: TRBV2
D: TRBD1
size: NA
J: TRBJ1-5
DNA: TGTGCCAGCAGTGGATGGACAGGTCCCAATCAGCCCCAGCATTTT
CDR3: CASSGWTGPNQPQHF

V: TRBV29-1
D: NA
size: NA
J: TRBJ2-7
DNA: TGCAGCGCCGGAGGGGACAGAGACTACGAGCAGTACTTC
CDR3: CSAGGDRDYEQYF

V: TRBV5-6
D: TRBD2
size: once
J: TRBJ2-7
DNA: TGTGCCAGCAGACTAGCGGGAAACCACGAGCAGTACTTC
CDR3: CASRLAGNHEQYF

V: TRBV11-1
D: TRBD1
size: NA
J: TRBJ2-3
DNA: TGTGCCAGCAGCTTAGGCGCGACAGGGCGCACAGATACGCAGTATTTT
CDR3: CASSLGATGRTDTQYF

V: TRBV25-1
D: NA
size: few
J: TRBJ1-6
DNA: TGTGCCAGCAGTGAATACGGCGGAGCTTCACCCCTCCACTTT
CDR3: CASSEYGGASPLHF

V: TRBV5-4
D: TRBD2
size: NA
J: TRBJ2-1
DNA: TGTGCCAGCAGCTTGGGAAGCGGGAGTGTCAATGAGCAGTTCTTC
CDR3: CASSLGSGSVNEQFF

V: TRBV5-1
D: NA
size: few
J: TRBJ2-5
DNA: TGCGCCAGCAGCTCTAGCCGCGGGCCCGAGGAGACCCAGTACTTC
CDR3: CASSSSRGPEETQYF

V: TRBV7-8
D: TRBD1
size: NA
J: TRBJ1-1
DNA: TGTGCCAGCAGCTCTCAGGGGGCGAGCCGGACGCAAGAAGCTTTCTTT
CDR3: CASSSQGASRTQEAFF

V: TRBV28
D: NA
size: NA
J: TRBJ1-3
DNA: TGTGCCAGCAGTTCCTCGGGACACTCTGGAAACACCATATATTTT
CDR3: CASSSSGHSGNTIYF

V: TRBV11-2
D: NA
size: NA
J: TRBJ2-3
DNA: TGTGCCAGCAGCCAGAGGGGGGATACGCAGTATTTT
CDR3: CASSQRGDTQYF

V: TRBV14
D: NA
size: NA
J: TRBJ1-1
DNA: TGTGCCAGCAGCCAAGATCGGGGGACTGAAGCTTTCTTT
CDR3: CASSQDRGTEAFF

V: TRBV7-9
D: NA
size: NA
J: TRBJ1-1
DNA: TGTGCCAGCAGCTTAGCTACGGTTTATCGTTTGACTGAAGCTTTCTTT
CDR3: CASSLATVYRLTEAFF

V: TRBV29-1
D: NA
size: NA
J: TRBJ1-1
DNA: TGCAGCGTCGCCGGGGACATATTTACTGAAGCTTTCTTT
CDR3: CSVAGDIFTEAFF

V: TRBV27
D: NA
size: NA
J: TRBJ2-7
DNA: TGTGCCAGCAGTTTGGGCAGAAGCTACGAGCAGTACTTC
CDR3: CASSLGRSYEQYF

V: TRBV25-1
D: NA
size: once
J: TRBJ2-1
DNA: TGTGCCAGCAGTCGTGCAGGGAAAAATGAGCAGTTCTTC
CDR3: CASSRAGKNEQFF

V: TRBV6-1
D: TRBD2
size: NA
J: TRBJ2-1
DNA: TGTGCCAGCTCGGCGGGAGCTTTAACCTACAATGAGCAGTTCTTC
CDR3: CASSAGALTYNEQFF

V: TRBV19
D: NA
size: NA
J: TRBJ1-5
DNA: TGTGGGGCCGGGACATTCGGTTATAGCAATCAGCCCCAGCATTTT
CDR3: CGAGTFGYSNQPQHF

V: TRBV27
D: NA
size: NA
J: TRBJ2-1
DNA: TGTGCCAGCAGTTTGGGGGGGCTTGAGCAGTTCTTC
CDR3: CASSLGGLEQFF

V: TRBV7-6
D: NA
size: NA
J: TRBJ2-2
DNA: TGTGCCAGCAGCCCGAAGCAGGGGCTGGCTGGGGAGCTGTTTTTT
CDR3: CASSPKQGLAGELFF

V: TRBV5-3
D: NA
size: NA
J: TRBJ1-5
DNA: TGTGCCAGAAGCTTGCAGGGTCAGCCCCAGCATTTT
CDR3: CARSLQGQPQHF

V: TRBV5-1
D: NA
size: few
J: TRBJ2-5
DNA: TGCGCCAGCAGCTTGCAGGAGACCCAGTACTTC
CDR3: CASSLQETQYF

V: TRBV7-3
D: TRBD2
size: NA
J: TRBJ2-1
DNA: TGTGCCAGCAGCTTAATTTTAGCGGGAGTGGATGAGCAGTTCTTC
CDR3: CASSLILAGVDEQFF

V: TRBV27
D: NA
size: NA
J: TRBJ2-7
DNA: TGTGCCAGCAGTACAACACCTTACGAGCAGTACTTC
CDR3: CASSTTPYEQYF

V: TRBV6-5
D: NA
size: once
J: TRBJ2-5
DNA: TGTGCCAGCAGTTACTCTGGGGCAGGGGAGAAGACCCAGTACTTC
CDR3: CASSYSGAGEKTQYF

V: TRBV6-5
D: TRBD2
size: NA
J: TRBJ2-3
DNA: TGTGCCAGCAGTTACGGGACTAGGGGCACAGATACGCAGTATTTT
CDR3: CASSYGTRGTDTQYF

V: TRBV5-5
D: TRBD2
size: NA
J: TRBJ2-7
DNA: TGTGCCAGCAGCCCCACTAGACTAGCGGTTTCCTACGAGCAGTACTTC
CDR3: CASSPTRLAVSYEQYF

V: TRBV4-2
D: TRBD1
size: few
J: TRBJ1-5
DNA: TGTGCCAGCAGCCAAGTAGGGGGCAGGGGCCAAAATCAGCCCCAGCATTTT
CDR3: CASSQVGGRGQNQPQHF

V: TRBV5-6
D: TRBD1
size: NA
J: TRBJ2-7
DNA: TGTGCCAGCAGCTGGGAGTCGGACAGGAGCTACGAGCAGTACTTC
CDR3: CASSWESDRSYEQYF

V: TRBV29-1
D: NA
size: once
J: TRBJ2-5
DNA: TGCAGCGTAGACCGGGGGCAGGGGGTTGGGGAGACCCAGTACTTC
CDR3: CSVDRGQGVGETQYF

V: TRBV4-2
D: TRBD2
size: NA
J: TRBJ2-3
DNA: TGTGCCAGCAGCCAAGAGTCTAGCGGGAGTTTGAAGAGATTCTGGGATACGCAGTATTTT
CDR3: CASSQESSGSLKRFWDTQYF

V: TRBV21-1
D: NA
size: NA
J: TRBJ2-7
DNA: TGTGCCAGCAGCCTATCGAGGGGGAGGGCTCACTACGAGCAGTACTTC
CDR3: CASSLSRGRAHYEQYF

V: TRBV19
D: NA
size: NA
J: TRBJ2-7
DNA: TGTGCCAGTAGCTCCGACAGCTACGAGCAGTACTTC
CDR3: CASSSDSYEQYF

V: TRBV27
D: TRBD1
size: once
J: TRBJ2-7
DNA: TGTGCCAGCAGTCCTACCTACAGGGGGGACTACGAGCAGTACTTC
CDR3: CASSPTYRGDYEQYF

V: TRBV28
D: TRBD1
size: NA
J: TRBJ1-5
DNA: TGTGCCAGCAGGGAGACAGGGGCGAGCGGTCAGCCCCAGCATTTT
CDR3: CASRETGASGQPQHF

V: TRBV27
D: TRBD1
size: NA
J: TRBJ1-5
DNA: TGTGCCAGCAGAAGGACAGGGGGAGATCAGCCCCAGCATTTT
CDR3: CASRRTGGDQPQHF

V: TRBV14
D: TRBD1
size: NA
J: TRBJ2-7
DNA: TGTGCCAGCAGCCAAGGAGTTGGCAGGGGGCGCGAGCAGTACTTC
CDR3: CASSQGVGRGREQYF